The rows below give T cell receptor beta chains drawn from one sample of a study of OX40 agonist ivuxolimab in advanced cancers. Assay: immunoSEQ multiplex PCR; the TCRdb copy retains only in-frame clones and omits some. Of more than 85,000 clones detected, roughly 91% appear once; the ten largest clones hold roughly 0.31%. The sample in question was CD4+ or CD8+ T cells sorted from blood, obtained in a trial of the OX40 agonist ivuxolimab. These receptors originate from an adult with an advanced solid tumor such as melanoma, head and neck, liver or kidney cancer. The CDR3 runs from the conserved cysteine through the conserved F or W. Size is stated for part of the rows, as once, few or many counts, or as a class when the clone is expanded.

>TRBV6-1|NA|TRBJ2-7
CAADISSGSLEEQYF
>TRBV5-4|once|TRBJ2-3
CASSPGGLAGGPSADTQYF
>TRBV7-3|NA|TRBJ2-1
CASSLSPGGLYNEQFF
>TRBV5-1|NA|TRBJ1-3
CASSFRAQGAGGNTIYF
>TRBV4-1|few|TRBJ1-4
CASSQVTVNEKLFF
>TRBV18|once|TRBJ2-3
CASSPRGRGAKEDTQYF
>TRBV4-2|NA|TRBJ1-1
CASSQEKGFTEAFF
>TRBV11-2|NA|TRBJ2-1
CASSLERRASGKSNEQFF
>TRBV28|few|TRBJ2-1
CASSTGQGAWNEQFF
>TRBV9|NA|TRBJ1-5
CASSVGQGGQPQHF
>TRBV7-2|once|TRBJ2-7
CASSLNGLAGANEQYF
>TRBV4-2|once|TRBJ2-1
CASSQGGTNNEQFF
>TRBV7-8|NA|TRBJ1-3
CASRPDRGQGNTIYF
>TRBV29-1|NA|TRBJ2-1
CSVARGYNEQFF
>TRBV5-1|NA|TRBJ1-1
CASSSTANTEAFF
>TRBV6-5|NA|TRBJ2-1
CASSVDRGLNNEQFF
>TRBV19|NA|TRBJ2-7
CASSLRGEQYF
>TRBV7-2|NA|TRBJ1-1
CASSLMFTEAFF
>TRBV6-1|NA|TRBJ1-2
CASRIPQGSSYGYTF
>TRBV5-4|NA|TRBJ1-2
CASSSDPDRVDGYTF
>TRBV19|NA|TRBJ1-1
CASSIGAASTEAFF
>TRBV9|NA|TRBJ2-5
CASSAASGTSGGTQYF
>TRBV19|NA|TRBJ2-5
CASSIGQETQYF
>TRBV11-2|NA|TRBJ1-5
CASSLGTGNQPQHF
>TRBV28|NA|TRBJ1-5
CASSEGQNQPQHF
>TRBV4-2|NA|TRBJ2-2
CASSQVGILASAAGELFF
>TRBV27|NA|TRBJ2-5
CASSKGRGYQETQYF
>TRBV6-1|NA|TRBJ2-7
CASSGGTSGRAGSYEQYF
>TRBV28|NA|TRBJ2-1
CASALPGQTNEQFF
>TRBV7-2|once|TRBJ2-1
CASSLALASGKQFF
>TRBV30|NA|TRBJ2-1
CAWSRMEGNEQFF
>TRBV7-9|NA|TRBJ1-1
CASSLRGETEAFF
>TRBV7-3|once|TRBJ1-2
CASSLSGQPGHGYTF
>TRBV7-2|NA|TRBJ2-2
CASSLPIGELFF
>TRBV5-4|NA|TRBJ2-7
CASSDQRGRAYEQYF
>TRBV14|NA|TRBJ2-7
CASSQGQLIAYEQYF
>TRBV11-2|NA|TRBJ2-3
CASSRSLIPVF
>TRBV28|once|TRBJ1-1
CASRGNTEAFF
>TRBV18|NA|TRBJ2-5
CASSPPSGRGGRETQYF
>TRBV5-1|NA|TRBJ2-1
CASSLEAGGGNEQFF
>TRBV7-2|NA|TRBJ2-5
CASSKGGVQETQYF
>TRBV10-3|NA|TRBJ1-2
CAISERTVGHGYTF
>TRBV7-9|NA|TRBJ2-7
CASSLVQEPYEQYF
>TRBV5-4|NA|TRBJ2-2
CASSLDGTEITGELFF
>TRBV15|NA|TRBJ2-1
CATSRGNSGRPEFF
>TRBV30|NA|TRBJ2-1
CAWTNRDRVSNEQFF
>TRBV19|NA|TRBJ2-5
CASSIDPRGGQETQYF
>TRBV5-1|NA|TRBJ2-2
CASSLFADSNTGELFF
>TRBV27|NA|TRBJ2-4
CASSRDRGGGNIQYF
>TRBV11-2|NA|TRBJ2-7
CASSTRLAGGSEQYF
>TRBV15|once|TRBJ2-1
CATSRDLISGSWYEQFF
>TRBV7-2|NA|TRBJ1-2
CASSINGDYGYTF
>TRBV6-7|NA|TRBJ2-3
CASSYSCGRGSTDTQYF
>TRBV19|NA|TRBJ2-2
CASSIAGTNTGELFF